This T cell receptor beta chain was obtained from a study of cytotoxic CD8 clonotypes in ibrutinib-treated CLL. The wider study: Partial responses numbered some 24 and complete responses 2; after a median approximately 70 months, about 15 stayed remitted and approximately twelve progressed.

Here immunoSEQ multiplex PCR was the method, and the copy in TCRdb shows in-frame clones only, minus some. The sample has some 28,000 clones; around 52% are singletons. Between the trimmed V and J ends, which lost 0 bases and 8 bases, there was a span of 4 bases. Germline CDR1 and CDR2: SGHVS and FNYEAQ. This CDR3 is 11 amino acids long. Concerning this clone itself: The antigen is unknown.

Study-wide findings and caveats: The times at which samples were taken varied between sustained-remission and progressing patients.

The rearrangement joins TRBV7-6 to TRBJ2-5, with D unresolved. The sequences come from PBMCs, collected before ibrutinib treatment. This TCR derives from a human donor with chronic lymphocytic leukemia. In nucleotides, the CDR3 is TGTGCCAGCAGCTTAGCGGAAACCCAGTACTTC. Translated, it gives CASSLAETQYF.